The T cell receptor (beta chain) under discussion was sequenced for a study of Ad26.COV2.S vaccination and SARS-CoV-2 variants. Study-wide findings and caveats: Substantial breadth was reportedly displayed by spike-specific CD8+ and CD4+ T cell responses after vaccination.

Repertoires were generated with immunoSEQ multiplex PCR, while TCRdb's copy carries only in-frame clones and drops some. The table includes about 350,000 clones, around 90% detected once. Treatment reported: roughly 20 received Ad26.COV2.S at low or high dose, single or two shots; 5 received placebo; per-sample allocation not given. Sampling was done on day 63 after the first vaccine or placebo injection. Worth noting for this clone: Antigen: not known. Compared with germline, one end of the junction differs, possibly owing to a read error.

Germline V CDR1 and CDR2: SGHTA, FQGNSA. This CDR3 has 14 amino acids. J is TRBJ2-3 and V is TRBV7-2; TRBD2 matches at 10 bases. This specimen consisted of peripheral blood, obtained in a trial of Ad26.COV2.S vaccine versus placebo. The source of this sequence is a person aged 18 to 65 who received the Ad26.COV2.S COVID-19 vaccine or a placebo. CDR3 region: CASRLAGGADTQYF. The CDR3 coding sequence is TGTGCCAGCAGGTTAGCGGGAGGTGCAGATACGCAGTATTTT.